This T cell receptor (beta chain) was sequenced in a study of cytotoxic CD8 clonotypes in ibrutinib-treated CLL. Study-wide findings and caveats: Clonality increased at ibrutinib response, then returned toward baseline at progression. Researchers report that baseline clonality outpaced age-matched healthy donors and tracked circulating CD8+ T-cell counts. For progressing versus sustained-remission patients, sampling times were not the same.

Target depth was 1 in 200,000 to 1 in 1 million T cells, about 10x per clonotype. Produced via immunoSEQ multiplex PCR; TCRdb's table is partial and in-frame only. The sample shows 110,000 to 150,000 clones, 75% to 95% of them seen only once. As regards this clone: Its antigen is not identified.

From germline, CDR1 is KGHSH and CDR2 LQKENI. CDR3 length: 13 amino acids. V was pared by 6 bases and J by 1 base, with 9 bases between. The genes are TRBV18 and TRBJ1-2; D perhaps matches TRBD1 (5 bases). The source material was PBMCs, sampled after 12 months of ibrutinib treatment. This clonotype was sampled from a human donor with chronic lymphocytic leukemia. In DNA form, the CDR3 reads TGTGCCAGCTCGTCCGACAGTAACTATGGCTACACCTTC. Translating it yields CASSSDSNYGYTF.